This is a list of T cell receptor beta chains from one sample in a study of PD-L1 blockade in urothelial cancer. Generated by immunoSEQ multiplex PCR, the TCRdb table keeps only in-frame clones and is missing some. The sample yields tens of thousands of clones, around 84% seen once. The sample in question was PBMCs, obtained around atezolizumab (anti-PD-L1) treatment. The receptor set was obtained from a man aged 50 to 59 with urothelial cancer. CDR3s include the opening cysteine and the closing phenylalanine or tryptophan.

V gene | CDR3 protein
TRBV4-1 | CASSQGLAKGEQYF
TRBV18 | CASSQSGRASGEQYF
TRBV4-1 | CASSSGGFVTDTQYF
TRBV30 | CAWSVWRQTEAFF
TRBV7-9 | CASSLGQPANTGELFF
TRBV28 | CASSFSGRVNSPLHF
TRBV5-1 | CASSVSSRDTTYEQYF
TRBV2 | CASSRLAGVGETQYF
TRBV6-5 | CASRRAGGRGEQFF
TRBV6-5 | CASRSGGGYTF
TRBV27 | CASSRTVLNYGYTF
TRBV9 | CASSVAQGNYGYTF
TRBV5-1 | CASGIVGGADYGYTF
TRBV7-8 | CASTTPQGSSYNEQFF
TRBV29-1 | CSVSGTGGTGYTF
TRBV12-5 | CASGLRGEETQYF
TRBV29-1 | CSVATGSSGANVLTF
TRBV11-2 | CASSRVIGEGYEQYF
TRBV6-1 | CASKKTGMNTEAFF
TRBV7-6 | CASSRQYGTAYEQYF
TRBV1 | CTSSPPHEQYF
TRBV5-1 | CASSLARLAGDNEQFF
TRBV15 | CATSTGGNSYNEQFF
TRBV19 | CASSPGTNTGELFF
TRBV4-1 | CASSQLTSGRRGEQFF
TRBV5-4 | CASSQGTGIMNTEAFF
TRBV7-9 | CASSSVAGTQFF
TRBV13 | CASSRAQGTGSYEQYF
TRBV18 | CASSPKEDRRPSSYNSPLHF
TRBV7-2 | CASSLSRPQGTQYF
TRBV27 | CASSFRSGAQYNEQFF
TRBV11-3 | CASSPGTGSYEQYF
TRBV6-6 | CASSLGLAAGTDTQYF
TRBV13 | CASSTSPAIHYTDTQYF
TRBV7-3 | CASHSGRSNTGELFF
TRBV18 | CASSPKVLEPYEQYF
TRBV4-1 | CASRAWGGGETQYF
TRBV20-1 | CSATYRAGYTF
TRBV5-1 | CASSFEGGVRAFF